The 13 T cell receptor beta chains given below trace back to one sample, sequenced in a study of blood T cell repertoires in COVID-19 (dated by TCRdb to the early 2020s). The method was the immunoSEQ multiplex PCR assay. In TCRdb, the immuneACCESS table is reduced to in-frame sequences with V and J assigned. These tables do not hold every clone; where another copy was compared, an unresolved V gene accounts for under half, and the others remain unexplained. In this sample the table shows 50,000 to 70,000 clones, 65% to 85% of which occur a single time. Jointly, the top ten make up around a sixth of the sample. What was sequenced was peripheral blood. These receptors all come from a man between 65 and 85 years old with active COVID-19.

This clone was seen more than once but under ten times. V usage is TRBV6-5 and J usage is TRBJ2-1; TRBD1 matches 9 bases. The CDR3 consists of 15 residues. Germline loops: CDR1 MNHEY, CDR2 SVGAGI. V gave up 6 bases and J gave up 6 bases; unmatched junction bases: 9. The CDR3 nucleotides read TGTGCCAGCAGGCCCGGGACAGGGACCCGCAATGAGCAGTTCTTC. Residues: CASRPGTGTRNEQFF.

V is TRBV7-2 and J is TRBJ2-1; D is ambiguous. This CDR3 is 14 amino acids long. V was trimmed by 5 bases and J by 4 bases, leaving 12 bases between them. Germline V gene sequence: CDR1 SGHTA, CDR2 FQGNSA. CDR3 sequence (DNA): TGTGCCAGCAGCCCAAGAGCGACTTACAATGAGCAGTTCTTC. Translation: CASSPRATYNEQFF. Variable domain in full (rest from reference TRBV7-2 and TRBJ2-1): GAGVSQSPSNKVTEKGKDVELRCDPISGHTALYWYRQSLGQGLEFLIYFQGNSAPDKSGLPSDRFSAERTGGSVSTLTIQRTQQEDSAVYLCASSPRATYNEQFFGPGTRLTVL.

This chain joins TRBV19 and TRBJ2-1; D ambiguous. V was pared by 1 base and J by 4 bases, with 8 bases between. The CDR3 has 14 amino acids. Germline-derived CDR1 and CDR2 are LNHDA and SQIVND (reference sequence). This CDR3 is CASSIAQIYNEQFF. CDR3 nucleotides: TGTGCCAGTAGTATAGCACAGATTTACAATGAGCAGTTCTTC.

The chain joins TRBV2 to TRBJ2-7, with 10 positions matching TRBD2. Germline CDR1 and CDR2: SNHLY and FYNNEI. There are 12 residues in the CDR3. Losses at the gene ends were 6 bases for V and 6 bases for J; bases not matched to a gene: 2. CDR3 bases: TGTGCCAGCAGCAGCGGGAGGGCCGAGCAGTACTTC. It specifies CASSSGRAEQYF.

CDR3 amino acids: CASSQASAVQETQYF. The CDR3 DNA sequence: TGTGCCAGCAGCCAAGCGTCGGCGGTCCAAGAGACCCAGTACTTC. The gene calls are TRBV4-2 and TRBJ2-5; D gene unclear. The V gene's germline CDR1 is LGHNA and CDR2 YNFKEQ. The CDR3 has 15 residues. V was trimmed by 1 base and J by 1 base, leaving 10 bases between them.

J is TRBJ2-7 and V is TRBV5-1; 10 nucleotides agree with TRBD2. Losses at the gene ends were 5 bases for V and 6 bases for J; bases not matched to a gene: 5. CDR3 length: 13 residues. CDR1 and CDR2 (germline): SGHRS, YFSETQ. This chain's CDR3 is CASSLPSGSEQYF. The CDR3 DNA reads TGCGCCAGCAGTCTTCCTAGCGGGAGCGAGCAGTACTTC.

This clone is termed large. CDR3 bases: TGCGCCAGCAGTGCTGAAACAGGGAGGGGGCAGCCCCAGCATTTT. Translating it yields CASSAETGRGQPQHF. The chain is built from TRBV10-2 and TRBJ1-5, with D possibly being TRBD1 (6 bases). The CDR3 is 15 amino acids. CDR1 and CDR2 (germline): WSHSY, SAAADI. The V and J ends lost 4 bases and 7 bases respectively, with 17 bases between them.

The chain carries TRBV28 and TRBJ1-5, with unresolved D. V was shortened by 3 bases and J by 4 bases, with 4 bases between the two germline ends. Germline loops: CDR1 MDHEN, CDR2 SYDVKM. This CDR3 has 12 amino acids. The CDR3, as DNA: TGTGCCAGCAGTTTCGGGAATCAGCCCCAGCATTTT. Its translation: CASSFGNQPQHF.

The DNA of the CDR3 is TGTGCCAGTAGTATAGCCGGGGGTACGGACACCGGGGAGCTGTTTTTT. Translating gives CASSIAGGTDTGELFF. The chain employs TRBV19 and TRBJ2-2, with D possibly matching TRBD2 (6 bases). The CDR3 has 16 residues. V was shortened by 1 base and J by 3 bases, with 12 bases between the two germline ends. Germline V gives CDR1 LNHDA, CDR2 SQIVND (reference sequence). Full variable domain (remainder filled in from reference TRBV19 and TRBJ2-2): DGGITQSPKYLFRKEGQNVTLSCEQNLNHDAMYWYRQDPGQGLRLIYYSQIVNDFQKGDIAEGYSVSREKKESFPLTVTSAQKNPTAFYLCASSIAGGTDTGELFFGEGSRLTVL.

The table lists this clone with a count of one. The chain is built from TRBV5-5 and TRBJ1-5; 7 bases agree with TRBD1. There are 14 residues in the CDR3. The V and J ends lost 6 bases and 2 bases, in that order; junction bases with no gene match: 5. Germline V gene lookup returns CDR1 SGHKS and CDR2 YYEKEE (reference sequence). The CDR3 nucleotides are TGTGCCAGCACCACTGGGACAGGCAATCAGCCCCAGCATTTT. Encoded protein: CASTTGTGNQPQHF.

This clone was found a few times. The rearrangement links TRBV5-6 to TRBJ1-1; tentatively, D is TRBD1 (6 bases). CDR3 length: 16 amino acids. Germline CDR1 reads SGHDT; CDR2 reads YYEEEE. Trimming took off 4 bases at V and 4 bases at J, with 20 bases between the two ends. DNA of the CDR3: TGTGCCAGCAGCCTAATCGAACAGGGATGGGTCACTGAAGCTTTCTTT. The encoded protein is CASSLIEQGWVTEAFF.

V and J are TRBV5-1 and TRBJ2-2, with TRBD2 matching over 7 bases. V lost 9 bases and J lost 0; bases outside the gene matches: 8. This CDR3 is 15 amino acids long. Germline-derived CDR1 and CDR2 are SGHRS and YFSETQ. The CDR3 spells CATASGDANTGELFF. Written as DNA, the CDR3 is TGCGCCACCGCTAGCGGAGACGCGAACACCGGGGAGCTGTTTTTT.

The rearrangement links TRBV4-3 to TRBJ2-7, with TRBD1 identical over 9 bases. Unmatched junction bases numbered 10, after V lost 0 bases and J lost 7 bases. The V gene's germline CDR1 is LGHNA and CDR2 YSLEER. This CDR3 has 16 amino acids. The chain's CDR3 is CASSQDHRQGVREQYF. CDR3 sequence (DNA): TGCGCCAGCAGCCAAGATCACCGACAGGGGGTGAGGGAGCAGTACTTC.